Listed below are T cell receptor beta chains from one sample, sequenced in a study of type 1 regulatory T cells. These TCRs are of unknown antigen specificity. TCRdb redid the calling of the reads with MiXCR, one entry per CDR3 protein. There are roughly 71,000 distinct CDR3 sequences in the sample; more than 20% occur only once, and less than 10% lies in the top ten. Sequencing used cultured type 1 regulatory T (Tr1) cells, either the whole culture or a sorted fraction (not recorded which). The receptor set was obtained from a human donor in good health. Both conserved end residues are part of each CDR3. Each record gives: CDR3 protein, CDR3 DNA, D gene, clone size, V gene, J gene. A D gene is named only where the DNA matches it firmly. The size field is filled for only some rows; it gives once, few, many or a size class.

cdr3_aa: CASSLVGTNYGYTF; cdr3_nt: TGCGCCAGCAGCTTGGTCGGGACTAACTATGGCTACACCTTC; d_call: .; clone_size: .; v_call: TRBV5-1; j_call: TRBJ1-2
cdr3_aa: CSITGGGAFF; cdr3_nt: TGCAGCATAACAGGGGGGGGAGCTTTCTTT; d_call: TRBD1; clone_size: .; v_call: TRBV29-1; j_call: TRBJ1-1
cdr3_aa: CASSLVLAADEQFF; cdr3_nt: TGTGCCAGCAGCTTAGTCCTGGCGGCCGATGAGCAGTTCTTC; d_call: .; clone_size: many; v_call: TRBV7-2; j_call: TRBJ2-1
cdr3_aa: CSAPTEYTDTQYF; cdr3_nt: TGCAGTGCTCCGACGGAGTACACAGATACGCAGTATTTT; d_call: .; clone_size: .; v_call: TRBV20-1; j_call: TRBJ2-3
cdr3_aa: CASSSREAGELFF; cdr3_nt: TGCGCCAGCAGCTCCCGCGAGGCCGGGGAGCTGTTTTTT; d_call: .; clone_size: few; v_call: TRBV5-1; j_call: TRBJ2-2
cdr3_aa: CASSYSPEYGYTF; cdr3_nt: TGTGCCAGCAGTTACTCGCCAGAGTATGGCTACACCTTC; d_call: .; clone_size: .; v_call: TRBV6-5; j_call: TRBJ1-2
cdr3_aa: CASSDQPSGAQYF; cdr3_nt: TGTGCCAGCAGTGACCAACCTAGCGGGGCGCAGTATTTT; d_call: TRBD2; clone_size: few; v_call: TRBV6-4; j_call: TRBJ2-3
cdr3_aa: CSASIGPYVGEQFF; cdr3_nt: TGCAGTGCTTCTATCGGGCCGTATGTGGGTGAGCAGTTCTTC; d_call: .; clone_size: .; v_call: TRBV20-1; j_call: TRBJ2-1
cdr3_aa: CASSEAQGTVKRGANVLTF; cdr3_nt: TGTGCCAGCAGTGAAGCGCAAGGGACAGTCAAACGGGGGGCCAACGTCCTGACTTTC; d_call: TRBD1; clone_size: .; v_call: TRBV2; j_call: TRBJ2-6
cdr3_aa: CASSPAAIRAFF; cdr3_nt: TGTGCCAGCAGCCCGGCGGCGATCCGAGCTTTCTTT; d_call: .; clone_size: many; v_call: TRBV5-8; j_call: TRBJ1-1
cdr3_aa: CASLPSGKYNEQFF; cdr3_nt: TGTGCCAGCCTCCCTAGCGGGAAATACAATGAGCAGTTCTTC; d_call: TRBD2; clone_size: few; v_call: TRBV12-3/TRBV12-4; j_call: TRBJ2-1
cdr3_aa: CASSDPGQGSYEQYF; cdr3_nt: TGTGCCAGCAGTGATCCGGGACAGGGCTCCTACGAGCAGTACTTC; d_call: TRBD1; clone_size: .; v_call: TRBV6-2/TRBV6-3; j_call: TRBJ2-7
cdr3_aa: CASSDLPNGELSF; cdr3_nt: TGCGCCAGCAGCGATCTCCCCAACGGGGAGCTGTCTTTT; d_call: .; clone_size: .; v_call: TRBV5-1; j_call: TRBJ2-2
cdr3_aa: CASSLDAPAEQYF; cdr3_nt: TGTGCCAGCAGCTTAGACGCGCCGGCGGAGCAGTACTTC; d_call: .; clone_size: many; v_call: TRBV7-2; j_call: TRBJ2-7
cdr3_aa: CASTHGGWGASYNEQFF; cdr3_nt: TGTGCCAGCACCCACGGAGGCTGGGGGGCCTCCTACAATGAGCAGTTCTTC; d_call: .; clone_size: many; v_call: TRBV6-5; j_call: TRBJ2-1
cdr3_aa: CASQGPAGTGELFF; cdr3_nt: TGTGCCAGTCAAGGGCCCGCGGGTACCGGGGAGCTGTTTTTT; d_call: .; clone_size: few; v_call: TRBV9; j_call: TRBJ2-2
cdr3_aa: CASTPGAYEQYF; cdr3_nt: TGTGCCAGCACCCCAGGGGCGTACGAGCAGTACTTC; d_call: .; clone_size: .; v_call: TRBV2; j_call: TRBJ2-7
cdr3_aa: CSARSGGVNSPLHF; cdr3_nt: TGCAGTGCTAGATCAGGGGGAGTTAATTCACCCCTCCACTTT; d_call: TRBD1; clone_size: .; v_call: TRBV20-1; j_call: TRBJ1-6
cdr3_aa: CASSPGSGRAETQYF; cdr3_nt: TGCGCCAGCAGCCCGGGTAGCGGGAGGGCAGAGACCCAGTACTTC; d_call: TRBD2; clone_size: .; v_call: TRBV5-1; j_call: TRBJ2-5
cdr3_aa: CSASLPFGSGDEQFF; cdr3_nt: TGCAGTGCTAGCCTACCGTTCGGGAGTGGTGATGAGCAGTTCTTC; d_call: .; clone_size: .; v_call: TRBV20-1; j_call: TRBJ2-1
cdr3_aa: CASSYGGDRGREQFF; cdr3_nt: TGTGCCAGCAGTTACGGGGGGGACAGGGGCAGGGAGCAGTTCTTC; d_call: TRBD1; clone_size: .; v_call: TRBV6-6; j_call: TRBJ2-1
cdr3_aa: CASSKGGRVTDTQYF; cdr3_nt: TGTGCCAGCAGCAAGGGGGGCCGGGTCACAGATACGCAGTATTTT; d_call: .; clone_size: .; v_call: TRBV12-3/TRBV12-4; j_call: TRBJ2-3
cdr3_aa: CASSYPNKAGANEKLFF; cdr3_nt: TGTGCCAGCAGTTATCCTAACAAGGCAGGGGCTAATGAAAAACTGTTTTTT; d_call: .; clone_size: few; v_call: TRBV6-6; j_call: TRBJ1-4
cdr3_aa: CASSQGAGSGELFF; cdr3_nt: TGTGCCAGCAGCCAAGGGGCAGGGTCAGGGGAGCTGTTTTTT; d_call: .; clone_size: .; v_call: TRBV3-1; j_call: TRBJ2-2
cdr3_aa: CASSLRPELKYF; cdr3_nt: TGTGCCAGCAGTTTACGGCCGGAGCTGAAGTATTTT; d_call: .; clone_size: few; v_call: TRBV27; j_call: TRBJ2-3
cdr3_aa: CASSFSDRSSNEKLFF; cdr3_nt: TGTGCCAGCAGTTTCTCAGACAGGAGCTCTAATGAAAAACTGTTTTTT; d_call: .; clone_size: many; v_call: TRBV28; j_call: TRBJ1-4
cdr3_aa: CASSLSGGTEAFF; cdr3_nt: TGTGCCAGCAGCTTAAGTGGTGGGACTGAAGCTTTCTTT; d_call: .; clone_size: many; v_call: TRBV7-3; j_call: TRBJ1-1
cdr3_aa: CASSYTSSADTQYF; cdr3_nt: TGTGCCAGCAGCTATACTTCATCAGCAGATACGCAGTATTTT; d_call: .; clone_size: few; v_call: TRBV7-3; j_call: TRBJ2-3
cdr3_aa: CASSHSGRVQYADTQYF; cdr3_nt: TGCGCCAGCAGCCATAGCGGGAGGGTCCAGTATGCAGATACGCAGTATTTT; d_call: TRBD2; clone_size: few; v_call: TRBV5-1; j_call: TRBJ2-3
cdr3_aa: CASSRQGGSLEKLFF; cdr3_nt: TGTGCCAGCAGTCGACAGGGGGGGAGCCTTGAAAAACTGTTTTTT; d_call: TRBD1; clone_size: few; v_call: TRBV12-3/TRBV12-4; j_call: TRBJ1-4
cdr3_aa: CSVEQLAGGETQYF; cdr3_nt: TGCAGCGTTGAACAACTAGCGGGGGGAGAGACCCAGTACTTC; d_call: TRBD2; clone_size: few; v_call: TRBV29-1; j_call: TRBJ2-5
cdr3_aa: CASSQDSQGDTQYF; cdr3_nt: TGTGCCAGCAGCCAAGACTCTCAAGGGGATACGCAGTATTTT; d_call: .; clone_size: .; v_call: TRBV7-9; j_call: TRBJ2-3
cdr3_aa: CASSLYAEGAFF; cdr3_nt: TGTGCCAGCAGCCTTTATGCGGAGGGGGCTTTCTTT; d_call: .; clone_size: once; v_call: TRBV7-2; j_call: TRBJ1-1